The clone carrying this T cell receptor beta chain was found many times. Its antigen is not known. The trim removed 2 bases at V and 6 bases at J, leaving 5 bases unmatched. Germline V gene lookup returns CDR1 GTSNPN and CDR2 SVGIG (reference sequence). This CDR3 spans 15 amino acids. The data were obtained in a study of T cells in Graves' hyperthyroidism and ophthalmopathy. General study points: Blood also held most thyroid clonotypes expanded beyond 0.001.

Thyroid ultrasound, orbital computed tomography, clinical symptoms, and serum thyroxine and TRAb underpinned diagnoses. RNA transcripts served as the template for amplifying TCR beta CDR3 regions. With the HTBI primer set, the TCR CDR3 went through a first round of RT-PCR. TCRdb reanalysed the multiplex PCR reads using MiXCR and keeps one entry per CDR3 protein. The sample holds more than 500,000 distinct CDR3 sequences, about half seen once. This receptor was identified in an adult woman with Graves' disease, either hyperthyroidism or ophthalmopathy (not recorded which). The chain joins TRBV30 to TRBJ1-6, with 9 bases fitting TRBD1. Sequencing was done on a sample of peripheral blood or thyroid tissue (not recorded which). The CDR3, as DNA: TGTGCCTGGAGTCTCGGGACAGGGACTAATTCACCCCTCCACTTT. Its protein is CAWSLGTGTNSPLHF.